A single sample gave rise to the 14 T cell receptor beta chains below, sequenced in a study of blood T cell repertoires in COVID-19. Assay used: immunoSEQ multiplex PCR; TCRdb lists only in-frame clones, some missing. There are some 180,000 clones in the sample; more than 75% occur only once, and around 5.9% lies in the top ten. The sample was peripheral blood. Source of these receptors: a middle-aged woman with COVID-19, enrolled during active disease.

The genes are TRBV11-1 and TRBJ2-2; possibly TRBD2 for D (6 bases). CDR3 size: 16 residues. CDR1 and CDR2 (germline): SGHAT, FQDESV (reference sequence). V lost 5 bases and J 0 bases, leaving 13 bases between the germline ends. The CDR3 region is CASSLRLDTNTGELFF. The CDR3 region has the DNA TGTGCCAGCAGCCTCAGACTAGATACGAACACCGGGGAGCTGTTTTTT.

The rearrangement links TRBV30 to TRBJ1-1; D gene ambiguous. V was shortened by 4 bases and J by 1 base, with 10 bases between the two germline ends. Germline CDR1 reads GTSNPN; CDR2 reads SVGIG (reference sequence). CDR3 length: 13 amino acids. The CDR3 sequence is CAWIRAPNTEAFF. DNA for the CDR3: TGTGCCTGGATTCGAGCCCCGAACACTGAAGCTTTCTTT. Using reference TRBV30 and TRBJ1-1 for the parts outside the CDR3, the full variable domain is SQTIHQWPATLVQPVGSPLSLECTVEGTSNPNLYWYRQAAGRGLQLLFYSVGIGQISSEVPQNLSASRPQDRQFILSSKKLLLSDSGFYLCAWIRAPNTEAFFGQGTRLTVV.

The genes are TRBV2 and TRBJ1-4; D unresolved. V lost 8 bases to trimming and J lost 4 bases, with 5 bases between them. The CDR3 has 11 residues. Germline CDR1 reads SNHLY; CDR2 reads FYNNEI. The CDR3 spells CASLNNEKLFF. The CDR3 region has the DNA TGTGCCAGCCTAAATAATGAAAAACTGTTTTTT.

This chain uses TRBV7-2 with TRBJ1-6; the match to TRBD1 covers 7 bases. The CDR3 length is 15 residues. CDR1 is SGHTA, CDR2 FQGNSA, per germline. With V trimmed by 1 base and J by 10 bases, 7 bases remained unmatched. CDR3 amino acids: CASSLDRGIRSPLHF. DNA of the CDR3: TGTGCCAGCAGCTTAGACAGGGGTATTAGGTCACCCCTCCACTTT.

This CDR3 is CASSRSQGRDSPLHF. DNA of the CDR3: TGCGCCAGCAGCAGGTCACAGGGTAGGGATTCACCCCTCCACTTT. The rearrangement uses TRBV5-1 and TRBJ1-6; a weak D match, TRBD1 (6 bases). This CDR3 region has 15 residues. Germline values: CDR1 SGHRS, CDR2 YFSETQ. The V end lost 4 bases, the J end lost 8 bases, and 16 bases lay between the germline ends.

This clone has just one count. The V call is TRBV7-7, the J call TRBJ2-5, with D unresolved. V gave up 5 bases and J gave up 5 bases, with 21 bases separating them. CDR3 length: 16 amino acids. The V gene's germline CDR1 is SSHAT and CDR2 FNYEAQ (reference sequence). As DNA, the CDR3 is TGTGCCAGCAGCGTCGGTTCCCTAGAGAGTTCGGAGACCCAGTACTTC. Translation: CASSVGSLESSETQYF.

The CDR3 DNA reads TGTGCCAGCTCAGATCTCGCGGGGAGCACTGAAGCTTTCTTT. Residues: CASSDLAGSTEAFF. This rearrangement joins TRBV18 to TRBJ1-1, with D hard to call. The V gene's germline CDR1 is KGHSH and CDR2 LQKENI. V was shortened by 5 bases and J by 4 bases, with 14 bases between the two germline ends. The CDR3 loop spans 14 amino acids.

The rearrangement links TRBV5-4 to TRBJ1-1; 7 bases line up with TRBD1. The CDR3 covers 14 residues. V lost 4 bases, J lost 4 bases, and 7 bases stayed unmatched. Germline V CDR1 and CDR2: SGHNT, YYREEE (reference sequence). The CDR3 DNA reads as TGTGCCAGCAGCATCGATCAGGGGGGCACTGAAGCTTTCTTT. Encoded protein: CASSIDQGGTEAFF. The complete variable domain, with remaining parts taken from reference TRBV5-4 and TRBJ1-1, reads ETGVTQSPTHLIKTRGQQVTLRCSSQSGHNTVSWYQQALGQGPQFIFQYYREEENGRGNFPPRFSGLQFPNYSSELNVNALELDDSALYLCASSIDQGGTEAFFGQGTRLTVV.

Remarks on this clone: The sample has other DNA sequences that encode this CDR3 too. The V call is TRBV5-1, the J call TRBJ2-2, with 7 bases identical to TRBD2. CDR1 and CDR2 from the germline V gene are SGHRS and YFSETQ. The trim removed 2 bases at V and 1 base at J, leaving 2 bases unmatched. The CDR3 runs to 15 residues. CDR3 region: CASSLGEGNTGELFF. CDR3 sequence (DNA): TGCGCCAGCAGCTTAGGGGAGGGGAACACCGGGGAGCTGTTTTTT.

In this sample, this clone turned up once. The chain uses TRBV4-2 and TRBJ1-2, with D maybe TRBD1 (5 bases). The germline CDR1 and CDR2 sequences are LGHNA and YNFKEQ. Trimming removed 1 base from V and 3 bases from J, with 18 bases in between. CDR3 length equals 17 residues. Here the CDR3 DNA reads TGTGCCAGCAGCCAAGGGGGTCCGCGAGGGGAGGACTATGGCTACACCTTC. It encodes CASSQGGPRGEDYGYTF.

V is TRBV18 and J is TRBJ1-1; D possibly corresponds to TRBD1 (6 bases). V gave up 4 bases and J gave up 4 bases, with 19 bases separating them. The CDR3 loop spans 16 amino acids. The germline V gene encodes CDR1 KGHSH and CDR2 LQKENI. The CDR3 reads CASSQSLTGGSTEAFF. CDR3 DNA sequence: TGTGCCAGCTCACAAAGCCTGACAGGCGGGAGCACTGAAGCTTTCTTT.

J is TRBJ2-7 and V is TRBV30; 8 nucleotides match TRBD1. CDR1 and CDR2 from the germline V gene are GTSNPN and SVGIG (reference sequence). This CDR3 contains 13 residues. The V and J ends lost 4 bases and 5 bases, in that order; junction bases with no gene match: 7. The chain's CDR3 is CAWNQGARDEQYF. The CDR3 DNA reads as TGTGCCTGGAATCAGGGGGCGCGAGACGAGCAGTACTTC.

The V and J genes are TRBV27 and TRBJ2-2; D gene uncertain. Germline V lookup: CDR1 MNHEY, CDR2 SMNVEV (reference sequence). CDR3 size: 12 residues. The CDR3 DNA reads TGTGCGGCGGAGTCGAACACCGGGGAGCTGTTTTTT. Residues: CAAESNTGELFF.

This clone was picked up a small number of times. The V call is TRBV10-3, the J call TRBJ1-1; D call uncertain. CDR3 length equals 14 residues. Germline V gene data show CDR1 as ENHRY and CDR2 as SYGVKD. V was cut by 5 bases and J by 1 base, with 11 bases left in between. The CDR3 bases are TGTGCCATCAGTTGGCAGGCCTCGAACACTGAAGCTTTCTTT. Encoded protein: CAISWQASNTEAFF.